Presented here are 31 T cell receptor beta chains from one specimen sequenced in a study of shared clonotypes between healthy human individuals. Naive CD8 cells were CD45RO-negative, positively selected for CCR7, excluding terminally differentiated effector memory CD45RA+ cells. Generated by immunoSEQ multiplex PCR, the TCRdb table keeps only in-frame clones and is missing some. The sample contains about 600,000 clones, about 98% of which appear only once. The material sequenced was naive CD8+ T cells sorted from blood. The receptors originated from a man between 25 and 39 years old in good health.

V usage is TRBV6-5 and J usage is TRBJ1-1; 9 bases are a match to TRBD1. The CDR3 runs to 13 residues. Looked up from germline, CDR1 is MNHEY and CDR2 is SVGAGI. Trimming removed 6 bases from V and 2 bases from J; junction bases left unmatched: 1. In DNA form, the CDR3 reads TGTGCCAGCAGACAGGGGGCAAACACTGAAGCTTTCTTT. Its translation is CASRQGANTEAFF.

In DNA, the CDR3 is TGTGCCAGCAGCTTAGGGTCGACCGGGGGCACTGAAGCTTTCTTT. Residues: CASSLGSTGGTEAFF. This chain connects TRBV7-9 to TRBJ1-1; D perhaps matches TRBD1 (5 bases). V lost 1 base to trimming and J lost 4 bases, with 13 bases between them. CDR1 is SEHNR and CDR2 is FQNEAQ in the germline V gene (reference sequence). The CDR3 spans 15 residues.

The chain couples TRBV5-1 to TRBJ2-6, with unresolved D. This CDR3 comprises 18 residues. The germline V and J ends were trimmed by 1 base and 2 bases, with 16 bases remaining between them. The germline V gene encodes CDR1 SGHRS and CDR2 YFSETQ. The CDR3 nucleotides read TGCGCCAGCAGCTTGTCGCAGGTGAATTCTCCTGGGGCCAACGTCCTGACTTTC. Translation gives CASSLSQVNSPGANVLTF. Based on the CDR3 plus reference TRBV5-1 and TRBJ2-6, the full variable domain is KAGVTQTPRYLIKTRGQQVTLSCSPISGHRSVSWYQQTPGQGLQFLFEYFSETQRNKGNFPGRFSGRQFSNSRSEMNVSTLELGDSALYLCASSLSQVNSPGANVLTFGAGSRLTVL.

J is TRBJ2-3 and V is TRBV27; D gene unclear. CDR3 length: 14 residues. V lost 3 bases and J lost 1, with 8 bases in between. Germline assignment: CDR1 MNHEY and CDR2 SMNVEV (reference sequence). The CDR3 reads CASSFAYGTDTQYF. CDR3 bases: TGTGCCAGCAGTTTTGCGTACGGCACAGATACGCAGTATTTT.

V is TRBV9 and J is TRBJ1-1; D is undetermined. The CDR3 totals 13 residues. Deletions cut 1 base from V and 1 base from J, with 5 bases between. Germline CDR1 reads SGDLS; CDR2 reads YYNGEE. This CDR3 is CASSVSPNTEAFF. The CDR3, as DNA: TGTGCCAGCAGCGTAAGTCCGAACACTGAAGCTTTCTTT.

The V and J genes are TRBV27 and TRBJ2-1, with TRBD2 identical over 10 bases. This CDR3 has 15 residues. Germline V gives CDR1 MNHEY, CDR2 SMNVEV (reference sequence). V dropped 6 bases and J dropped 2; count of bases not matched to a gene: 4. CDR3 sequence reads: CASRLLAGTYNEQFF. CDR3 sequence (DNA): TGTGCCAGCAGATTACTAGCGGGGACCTACAATGAGCAGTTCTTC.

With regard to this clone: Other DNA sequences in this specimen translate into the identical CDR3. This sequence joins TRBV9 and TRBJ2-7, with 9 nucleotides matching TRBD2. The CDR3 consists of 14 residues. V lost 1 base and J lost 1; bases outside the gene matches: 0. Germline CDR1 and CDR2: SGDLS and YYNGEE. In DNA, the CDR3 is TGTGCCAGCAGCGTACTAGCGGGATCCTACGAGCAGTACTTC. Protein product: CASSVLAGSYEQYF.

J is TRBJ2-2 and V is TRBV19; possibly TRBD2 for D (5 bases). Per germline, CDR1 LNHDA and CDR2 SQIVND (reference sequence). The CDR3 totals 14 residues. The V gene lost 6 bases and the J gene lost 4 bases, with 12 bases spanning the gap. Here the CDR3 reads CASSPAVSTGELFF. CDR3 coding DNA: TGTGCCAGTAGCCCAGCGGTGAGCACCGGGGAGCTGTTTTTT. The variable domain in full, completed from reference TRBV19 and TRBJ2-2, reads DGGITQSPKYLFRKEGQNVTLSCEQNLNHDAMYWYRQDPGQGLRLIYYSQIVNDFQKGDIAEGYSVSREKKESFPLTVTSAQKNPTAFYLCASSPAVSTGELFFGEGSRLTVL.

The chain has TRBV4-3 and TRBJ1-3; D unresolved. The CDR3 is made up of 17 amino acids. CDR1 is LGHNA, CDR2 YSLEER, per germline. Trimming shortened V by 0 bases and J by 0 bases, and 12 bases separated the two germline ends. CDR3: CASSQDRGVYSGNTIYF. The CDR3 bases are TGCGCCAGCAGCCAAGATCGAGGAGTATACTCTGGAAACACCATATATTTT.

The J gene is TRBJ2-7, the V gene TRBV14; weak D call: TRBD2 (5 bases). Trimming stripped 1 base from V and 1 base from J, with 11 bases between. Germline CDR1 is SGHDN and CDR2 is FVKESK. CDR3 length equals 15 residues. CDR3 protein: CASSQGPGISYEQYF. As DNA, the CDR3 is TGTGCCAGCAGCCAAGGTCCGGGAATATCCTACGAGCAGTACTTC.

V and J are TRBV29-1 and TRBJ2-1; TRBD2 matches at 14 bases. Losses at the gene ends were 7 bases for V and 8 bases for J; bases not matched to a gene: 7. Germline CDR1 is SQVTM and CDR2 is ANQGSEA. The CDR3 is 14 residues long. The CDR3 DNA sequence: TGCAGCGCCCTGGGACTAGCGGGAGAGTATGAGCAGTTCTTC. This codes for CSALGLAGEYEQFF.

The CDR3 loop reads CASSQVPGQNTEAFF. The DNA for the CDR3 is TGTGCCAGCAGCCAAGTCCCGGGTCAGAACACTGAAGCTTTCTTT. J is TRBJ1-1 and V is TRBV14, with D hard to call. Trimming left V 1 base short and J 1 base short, with 10 bases between. The CDR3 has 15 residues. In germline, CDR1 is SGHDN, CDR2 FVKESK. Supplemented by reference TRBV14 and TRBJ1-1, the full variable domain reads EAGVTQFPSHSVIEKGQTVTLRCDPISGHDNLYWYRRVMGKEIKFLLHFVKESKQDESGMPNNRFLAERTGGTYSTLKVQPAELEDSGVYFCASSQVPGQNTEAFFGQGTRLTVV.

Worth noting for this clone: Other DNA sequences in this specimen translate into the identical CDR3. J is TRBJ2-7 and V is TRBV18; 7 bases are shared with TRBD2. V trimming: 3 bases; J trimming: 3 bases; junction bases outside the gene matches: 5. Germline CDR1 reads KGHSH; CDR2 reads LQKENI. The CDR3 has 14 residues. The DNA of the CDR3 is TGTGCCAGCTCACCCCCGACTAGCAGCTACGAGCAGTACTTC. This encodes CASSPPTSSYEQYF.

This chain joins TRBV11-2 and TRBJ1-2; maybe TRBD1 (6 bases). Between the trimmed V and J ends, which lost 6 bases and 4 bases, there was a span of 21 bases. CDR3 length equals 16 residues. Germline CDR1 is SGHAT and CDR2 is FQNNGV. The CDR3 coding sequence is TGTGCCAGCAGTAAACCACGGACAGAAGTAAGCTATGGCTACACCTTC. Translating gives CASSKPRTEVSYGYTF.

This rearrangement joins TRBV28 to TRBJ1-2; the match to TRBD1 covers 7 bases. Trimming took 5 bases from V and 3 from J; bases not matched to a gene: 6. Germline CDR1 MDHEN, CDR2 SYDVKM. The CDR3 loop spans 14 amino acids. Written as DNA, the CDR3 is TGTGCCAGCAGTCCGCTGGGGACAGACTATGGCTACACCTTC. Translated: CASSPLGTDYGYTF.

This clone has a single count. V gene TRBV6-5 combines with J gene TRBJ2-7; either TRBD1 or TRBD2 may supply D (5 bases each). The germline V and J ends were trimmed by 6 bases and 3 bases, with 18 bases remaining between them. CDR1 and CDR2 from the germline V gene are MNHEY and SVGAGI. This CDR3 is built from 15 residues. The CDR3 is CASSAGTLLLYEQYF. The CDR3 DNA reads TGTGCCAGCAGCGCCGGGACCCTTCTCCTCTACGAGCAGTACTTC.

The V and J genes are TRBV11-2 and TRBJ2-4, with 7 bases lining up with TRBD1. Germline-derived CDR1 and CDR2 are SGHAT and FQNNGV. After removal of 2 bases from V and 8 bases from J, the junction contained 6 bases not matched to a gene. The CDR3 has 14 amino acids. Written as DNA, the CDR3 is TGTGCCAGCAGCTTAATAGGGGGCGAAGACATTCAGTACTTC. Its translation is CASSLIGGEDIQYF.

The rearrangement uses TRBV2 and TRBJ2-3, with 12 bases lining up with TRBD2. The ends lost 6 bases at V and 5 bases at J; junction bases unmatched: 9. CDR3 length: 16 amino acids. Germline V gene sequence: CDR1 SNHLY, CDR2 FYNNEI. The CDR3 loop is CASRGPSGRAVDTQYF. In DNA form, the CDR3 reads TGTGCCAGCAGGGGACCTAGCGGGAGGGCCGTAGATACGCAGTATTTT.

As regards this clone: This specimen includes other DNA sequences encoding the same CDR3. The chain is built from TRBV6-5 and TRBJ2-7; TRBD1 agrees at 8 bases. The CDR3 spans 13 residues. J lost 3 bases, V lost 6 bases, and 4 bases had no gene match. CDR1 and CDR2 from the germline V gene are MNHEY and SVGAGI. The CDR3: CASSSGGSYEQYF. In DNA, the CDR3 is TGTGCCAGCAGCTCAGGGGGCAGCTACGAGCAGTACTTC.

V and J are TRBV4-2 and TRBJ2-7, with TRBD2 matching 13 bases. Germline assignment: CDR1 LGHNA and CDR2 YNFKEQ. The CDR3 sequence is 15 residues long. Trimming took 1 base from V and 6 from J; bases not matched to a gene: 3. CDR3 protein: CASSQATSGRSEQYF. The CDR3 nucleotides are TGTGCCAGCAGCCAAGCGACTAGCGGGAGGAGCGAGCAGTACTTC.

The chain combines TRBV6-1 with TRBJ2-7, with TRBD1 identical over 8 bases. The J segment lost 2 bases and the V segment lost 1 base, leaving 10 bases of the junction unmatched. The CDR3 extends over 17 amino acids. CDR1 MNHNS and CDR2 SASEGT come from the germline V gene. In DNA, the CDR3 is TGTGCCAGCAGTGAAGGGACAGGGCCTTTTGTCCCCTACGAGCAGTACTTC. Translated: CASSEGTGPFVPYEQYF.

The rearrangement links TRBV7-9 to TRBJ2-7; 8 nucleotides match TRBD1. This CDR3 region has 15 residues. Losses at the gene ends were 2 bases for V and 3 bases for J; bases not matched to a gene: 6. The germline CDR1 and CDR2 sequences are SEHNR and FQNEAQ (reference sequence). The CDR3 spells CASSLPGQGDYEQYF. Written as DNA, the CDR3 is TGTGCCAGCAGCTTACCCGGACAGGGAGACTACGAGCAGTACTTC.

This clone has only one observation. This same CDR3 is encoded by further DNA sequences in the sample. This chain links TRBV30 with TRBJ2-3; TRBD2 matches 9 bases. Unmatched junction bases numbered 4, after V lost 5 bases and J lost 1 base. Germline values: CDR1 GTSNPN, CDR2 SVGIG (reference sequence). The CDR3 length is 14 residues. Written as DNA, the CDR3 is TGTGCCTGGGGTTTAGCGGGGGGCACAGATACGCAGTATTTT. Protein product: CAWGLAGGTDTQYF.

The V gene is TRBV10-2, the J gene TRBJ2-5; D not certain. V was pared by 3 bases and J by 7 bases, with 12 bases between. The CDR3 contains 13 residues. Germline CDR1 reads WSHSY; CDR2 reads SAAADI. The CDR3 spells CASSEPGEWTQYF. For the CDR3, the DNA is TGCGCCAGCAGTGAACCCGGAGAGTGGACCCAGTACTTC.

The rearrangement uses TRBV29-1 and TRBJ2-7, with 7 bases aligning to TRBD2. J lost 2 bases, V lost 5 bases, and 9 bases had no gene match. This CDR3 has 14 residues. CDR1 is SQVTM, CDR2 ANQGSEA, per germline. In nucleotides, the CDR3 is TGCAGCGTTAAAATACCGGCGGGGGCCTACGAGCAGTACTTC. Its translation is CSVKIPAGAYEQYF.

The chain is built from TRBV27 and TRBJ2-7, with TRBD1 as a possible D gene (6 bases). Germline CDR1 MNHEY, CDR2 SMNVEV (reference sequence). The length of the CDR3 is 15 residues. V was cut by 2 bases and J by 3 bases, with 14 bases left in between. The CDR3 is CASSLGPDSFYEQYF. CDR3 coding DNA: TGTGCCAGCAGTTTAGGGCCGGACAGTTTCTACGAGCAGTACTTC.

This clone has just a few counts. This chain links TRBV15 with TRBJ1-4; TRBD1 matches 9 bases. CDR1 and CDR2 (germline): LNHNV, YYDKDF (reference sequence). Trimming at V came to 4 bases and at J to 8 bases, leaving 5 bases not matched to a gene. The CDR3 has 14 amino acids. For the CDR3, the DNA is TGTGCCACCAGCAAGGACAGGGGTGGCGAAAAACTGTTTTTT. Translated: CATSKDRGGEKLFF.

This chain joins TRBV27 and TRBJ2-4, with 8 bases that match TRBD1. Germline assignment: CDR1 MNHEY and CDR2 SMNVEV (reference sequence). The CDR3 sequence is 16 residues long. J gave up 1 base and V 6 bases, and 8 bases lay outside the gene matches. The CDR3 reads CASSQGQGMAKNIQYF. CDR3 DNA sequence: TGTGCCAGCAGCCAAGGACAGGGTATGGCCAAAAACATTCAGTACTTC.

The J gene is TRBJ1-5, the V gene TRBV27; maybe TRBD1 (6 bases). The CDR3 consists of 15 residues. Trimming removed 1 base from V and 6 bases from J, with 13 bases in between. Germline lookup yields CDR1 MNHEY and CDR2 SMNVEV (reference sequence). CDR3 residues: CASSLLAGEGQPQHF. The CDR3 coding sequence is TGTGCCAGCAGTTTATTGGCAGGGGAAGGTCAGCCCCAGCATTTT.

The V call is TRBV27, the J call TRBJ2-7, with D possibly being TRBD1 (6 bases). CDR1 is MNHEY and CDR2 is SMNVEV in the germline V gene (reference sequence). V was cut by 1 base and J by 1 base, with 11 bases left in between. The CDR3 totals 15 residues. In DNA, the CDR3 is TGTGCCAGCAGTTTATATCCCAGGGGATCCTACGAGCAGTACTTC. Its translation: CASSLYPRGSYEQYF.

The J gene is TRBJ1-1, the V gene TRBV7-9; possible D gene TRBD1, 5 bases. The CDR3 consists of 14 residues. The germline V and J ends were trimmed by 3 bases and 2 bases, with 10 bases remaining between them. Germline V CDR1 and CDR2: SEHNR, FQNEAQ (reference sequence). CDR3 sequence: CASSFPDSNTEAFF. In DNA, the CDR3 is TGTGCCAGCAGCTTTCCCGACAGCAACACTGAAGCTTTCTTT.